This TCR beta chain was identified during a study of blood T cells in healthy people across ages. The donors, aged about 6 to 95, were healthy Caucasians from Russia. Primers used in a second PCR of about 6 to 11 cycles were a sample-barcoded 5' primer and a J-beta primer mix. TCRdb independently ran MiXCR on the 5' RACE reads; one entry per CDR3 protein. The sample holds 790,000 or so distinct CDR3 sequences, roughly three fifths seen once. Notes on the study in general: Per-million-T-cell TCR beta diversity fell roughly linearly with age. In these data, TCR beta diversity tracked strongly with naive T cell percentage.

Points on this clonotype: The antigen is undetermined.

The CDR3 is 17 amino acids. Germline V gene lookup returns CDR1 SGHNT and CDR2 YENEEA. The junction had 12 bases not matched to a gene; V was cut back by 2 bases and J by 5 bases. The gene calls are TRBV11-3 and TRBJ2-1; 7 bases agree with TRBD2. This sequence originates from a man aged 40-49 years in good health. Sequences were obtained from blood. CDR3 residues: CASSLRLADLGHNEQFF. The CDR3 region has the DNA TGTGCCAGCAGCTTACGACTAGCCGATTTAGGGCACAATGAGCAGTTCTTC.